This TCR beta chain was captured in a study of control samples from healthy donors and cancer patients. The protocol was immunoSEQ multiplex PCR, while the TCRdb copy is restricted to in-frame clones and leaves out a portion. The table includes more than 95,000 clones, roughly 80% detected once. This CDR3 has 12 amino acids. The germline V gene has CDR1 GTSNPN and CDR2 SVGIG (reference sequence). V lost 5 bases, J lost 2 bases, and 8 bases lay in between. The receptor's source is a woman aged 45-65 years in good health. V is TRBV30 and J is TRBJ2-3; D remains ambiguous. The sample was blood. The CDR3 protein is CAWRKDTDTQYF. The CDR3 DNA is TGTGCCTGGCGGAAAGACACAGATACGCAGTATTTT.